Detailed here is one T cell receptor (beta chain). Germline CDR1 reads SEHNR; CDR2 reads FQNEAQ (reference sequence). V was clipped by 1 base and J by 0 bases, with 9 bases between them. The CDR3 extends over 15 amino acids. The data belong to a study of T cell changes during pregnancy in multiple sclerosis. The repertoire was sequenced with immunoSEQ multiplex PCR; TCRdb's copy has only in-frame clones and lacks some. Of about 93,000 clones listed, roughly 91% are singletons. V gene TRBV7-9 combines with J gene TRBJ1-1; D unclear. The specimen was peripheral blood, collected after pregnancy. This TCR came from a female donor in good health, enrolled as a control in a pregnancy study. CDR3 residues: CASSLGTGMNTEAFF. CDR3 nucleotide sequence: TGTGCCAGCAGCTTAGGAACGGGAATGAACACTGAAGCTTTCTTT.